A selection of T cell receptor beta chains follows, all from one sample in a study of blood T cell repertoires in COVID-19. Assay: immunoSEQ multiplex PCR; the TCRdb copy retains only in-frame clones and omits some. The sample holds roughly 140,000 clones, 70% to 90% seen once. Sequencing used peripheral blood. Receptor source: a woman aged 80 or older with acute or convalescent COVID-19. The CDR3 runs from the conserved cysteine through the conserved F or W. The D gene is left open where the match is weak. For some rows the clone size is stated as once, few or many, or as a class when expanded; others skip it.

v_call	d_call	clone_size	j_call	cdr3_aa	cdr3_nt
TRBV2	TRBD1	.	TRBJ1-1	CASSRTGVTEAFF	TGTGCCAGCAGTAGAACAGGGGTTACTGAAGCTTTCTTT
TRBV2	.	.	TRBJ1-2	CASRGTPGGGYTF	TGTGCCAGCCGAGGGACCCCTGGGGGGGGCTACACCTTC
TRBV27	TRBD1	few	TRBJ1-6	CASRVAGQGYNSPLHF	TGTGCCAGCAGGGTCGCGGGACAGGGCTATAATTCACCCCTCCACTTT
TRBV27	.	.	TRBJ2-2	CASNFYGTPHTGELFF	TGTGCCAGCAATTTCTACGGGACACCTCACACCGGGGAGCTGTTTTTT
TRBV6-2/TRBV6-3	.	once	TRBJ1-5	CASSSRLKGGDQPQHF	TGTGCCAGCAGTTCCCGACTAAAAGGGGGGGATCAGCCCCAGCATTTT
TRBV2	TRBD2	.	TRBJ2-5	CASRIGSGGAGETQYF	TGTGCCAGCAGAATAGGCAGCGGGGGGGCCGGGGAGACCCAGTACTTC
TRBV5-1	.	.	TRBJ1-1	CASSFTGRNMNTEAFF	TGCGCCAGCAGCTTTACAGGGCGTAATATGAACACTGAAGCTTTCTTT
TRBV5-1	.	.	TRBJ1-4	CASSLEPPNEKLFF	TGCGCCAGCAGCTTGGAGCCCCCTAATGAAAAACTGTTTTTT
TRBV5-1	.	.	TRBJ2-1	CASSLDRPLSSSYNEQFF	TGCGCCAGCAGCTTGGATCGGCCGCTTTCTAGCTCCTACAATGAGCAGTTCTTC
TRBV3-1/TRBV3-2	.	.	TRBJ1-3	CASSLRGASGNTIYF	TGTGCCAGCAGCTTACGGGGGGCCAGTGGAAACACCATATATTTT
TRBV4-1	TRBD1	.	TRBJ1-2	CASSPVPGQGATSYGYTF	TGCGCCAGCAGCCCTGTCCCGGGACAGGGGGCGACTAGCTATGGCTACACCTTC